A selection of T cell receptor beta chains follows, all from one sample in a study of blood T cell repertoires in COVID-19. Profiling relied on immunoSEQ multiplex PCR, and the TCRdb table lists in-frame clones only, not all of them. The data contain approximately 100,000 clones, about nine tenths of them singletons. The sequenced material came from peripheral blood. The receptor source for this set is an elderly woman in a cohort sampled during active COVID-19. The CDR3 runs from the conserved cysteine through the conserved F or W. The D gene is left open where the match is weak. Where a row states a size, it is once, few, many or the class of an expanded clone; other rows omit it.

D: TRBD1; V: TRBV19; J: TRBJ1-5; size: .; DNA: TGTGCCAGTAGTCAACAGGGGGCAAACCAGCCCCAGCATTTT; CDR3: CASSQQGANQPQHF
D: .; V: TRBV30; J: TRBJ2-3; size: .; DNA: TGTGCCTGGACCTCATTCCGGGGAGGAGGCACAGATACGCAGTATTTT; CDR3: CAWTSFRGGGTDTQYF
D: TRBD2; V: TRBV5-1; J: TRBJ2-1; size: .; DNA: TGCGCCAGCAGCTTGGGGACTAGCGGGCGCGGTGAGCAGTTCTTC; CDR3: CASSLGTSGRGEQFF
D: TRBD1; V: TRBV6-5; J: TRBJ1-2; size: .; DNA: TGTGCCAGCAGAACCGGGACAGCGAACTATGGCTACACCTTC; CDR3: CASRTGTANYGYTF
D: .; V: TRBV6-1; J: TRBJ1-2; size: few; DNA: TGTGCCAGCAGTGAACGGGTGGGCACCTTC; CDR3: CASSERVGTF
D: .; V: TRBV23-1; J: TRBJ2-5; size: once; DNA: TGCGCCAGCAGTCAACCGCAAGAGACCCAGTACTTC; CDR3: CASSQPQETQYF
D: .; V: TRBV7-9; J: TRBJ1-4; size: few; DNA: TGTGCCAGCAGTTTACAGGGTGAAAAACTGTTTTTT; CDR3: CASSLQGEKLFF
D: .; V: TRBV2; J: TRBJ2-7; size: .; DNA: TGTGCCAGCGGCGGAGATAGCTCCTACGAGCAGTACTTC; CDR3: CASGGDSSYEQYF
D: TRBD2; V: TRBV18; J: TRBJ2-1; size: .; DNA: TGTGCCAGCTCGCCGAGCCCTGGGACTAGCGGGAGAACAGCTGTGTTCTTC; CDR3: CASSPSPGTSGRTAVFF
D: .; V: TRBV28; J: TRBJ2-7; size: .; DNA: TGTGCCAGCAGCCAACTTTCCCCTAACTACGAGCAGTACTTC; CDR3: CASSQLSPNYEQYF
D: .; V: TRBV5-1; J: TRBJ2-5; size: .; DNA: TGCGCCAGCAGCTCTGGGACCAGGGGTCTAGAGACCCAGTACTTC; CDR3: CASSSGTRGLETQYF
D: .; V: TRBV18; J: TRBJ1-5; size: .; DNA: TGTGCCAGCTCACTAGCGCCTCAAGCCAGCAATCAGCCCCAGCATTTT; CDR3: CASSLAPQASNQPQHF
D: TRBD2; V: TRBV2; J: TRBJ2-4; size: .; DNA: TGTGCCAGCAGTGAAAGGCTAGCGGGAGCCAAAAACATTCAGTACTTC; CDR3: CASSERLAGAKNIQYF
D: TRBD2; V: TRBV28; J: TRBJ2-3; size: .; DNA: TGTGCCAGCAGCCCAACTAGCGGGGTAAGAGATACGCAGTATTTT; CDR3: CASSPTSGVRDTQYF
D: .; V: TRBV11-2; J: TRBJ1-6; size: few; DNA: TGTGCCAGCAGACGGCCCGGGGATGGTTCACCCCTCCACTTT; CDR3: CASRRPGDGSPLHF
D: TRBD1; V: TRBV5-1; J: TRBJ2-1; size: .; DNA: TGCGCCAGCAGCCCTACAGGGGGCAATGAGCAGTTCTTC; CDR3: CASSPTGGNEQFF
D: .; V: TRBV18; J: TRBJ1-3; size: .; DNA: TGTGCCAGCTCACAATCCACGGGGTCAGGAAACACCATATATTTT; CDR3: CASSQSTGSGNTIYF
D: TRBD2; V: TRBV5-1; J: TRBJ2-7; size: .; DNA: TGCGCCAGCAGCCTTGGACTAGCGGGACCCTACGAGCAGTACTTC; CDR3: CASSLGLAGPYEQYF
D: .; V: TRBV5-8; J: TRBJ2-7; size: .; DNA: TGTGCCAGCAGCTACTGGGGGCAGGGATTCTACGAGCAGTACTTC; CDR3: CASSYWGQGFYEQYF
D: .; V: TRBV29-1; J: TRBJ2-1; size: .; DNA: TGCAGCGTTGGGCGGGGTATCGGGGCCAGCTCCTACAATGAGCAGTTCTTC; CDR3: CSVGRGIGASSYNEQFF
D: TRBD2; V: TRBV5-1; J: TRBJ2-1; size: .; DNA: TGCGCCAGCAGCTTGTTGGCGGGGGGGAACAATGAGCAGTTCTTC; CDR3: CASSLLAGGNNEQFF
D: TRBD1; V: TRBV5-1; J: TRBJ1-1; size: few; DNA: TGCGCCAGCAGCTTGGACGGACAGGTATTATGGACTGAAGCTTTCTTT; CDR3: CASSLDGQVLWTEAFF
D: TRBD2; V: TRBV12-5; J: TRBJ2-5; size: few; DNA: TGTGCTAGTGGTTTGGCTCGACCCGCTCAGGGAGGGGAGACCCAGTACTTC; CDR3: CASGLARPAQGGETQYF
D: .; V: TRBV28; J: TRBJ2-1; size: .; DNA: TGTGCCAGCCGGACCGGGACACCTTACAATGAGCAGTTCTTC; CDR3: CASRTGTPYNEQFF
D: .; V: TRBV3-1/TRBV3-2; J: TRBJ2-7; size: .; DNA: TGTGCCAGCAGCCAAGGACTCAGCTCCTACGAGCAGTACTTC; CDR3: CASSQGLSSYEQYF
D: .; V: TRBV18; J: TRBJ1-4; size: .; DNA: TGTGCCAGCTCACCACAAGAGGCCTATAATGAAAAACTGTTTTTT; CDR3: CASSPQEAYNEKLFF
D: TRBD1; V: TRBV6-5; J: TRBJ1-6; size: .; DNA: TGTGCCAGCAGTTACCGGTCAGGGGGCGCGAATTCACCCCTCCACTTT; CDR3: CASSYRSGGANSPLHF
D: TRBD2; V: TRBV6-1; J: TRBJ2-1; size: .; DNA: TGTGCCAGCAGTGAATCTTTGACTAGCGGGAGCTATGAGCAGTTCTTC; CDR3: CASSESLTSGSYEQFF
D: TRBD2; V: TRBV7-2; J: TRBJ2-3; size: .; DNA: TGTGCCAGCAGCCCAAGGAGGACTAGCGGGACGAGGGTCCCAGATACGCAGTATTTT; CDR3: CASSPRRTSGTRVPDTQYF
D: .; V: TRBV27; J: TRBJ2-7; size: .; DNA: TGTGCCAGCAGGGACTCCTCCTACGAGCAGTACTTC; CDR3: CASRDSSYEQYF
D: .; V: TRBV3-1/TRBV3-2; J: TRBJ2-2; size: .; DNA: TGTGCCAGCAGCCCCCTTATGAGTGACGGGGAGCTGTTTTTT; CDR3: CASSPLMSDGELFF
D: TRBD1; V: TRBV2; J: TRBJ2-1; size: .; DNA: TGTGCCAGCACCGCCCGGGACAGGGGCTACAATGAGCAGTTCTTC; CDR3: CASTARDRGYNEQFF
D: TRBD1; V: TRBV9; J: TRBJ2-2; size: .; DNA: TGTGCCACCCAACAGGGGGTCCACGGGGAGCTGTTTTTT; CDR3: CATQQGVHGELFF
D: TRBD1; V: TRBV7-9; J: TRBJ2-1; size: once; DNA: TGTGCCAGCAGAGAGGGACAGGGGGCCGATGAGCAGTTCTTC; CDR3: CASREGQGADEQFF
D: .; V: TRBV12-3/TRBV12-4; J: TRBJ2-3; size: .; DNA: TGTGCCAGCAGGACAACCAGCACAGATACGCAGTATTTT; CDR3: CASRTTSTDTQYF
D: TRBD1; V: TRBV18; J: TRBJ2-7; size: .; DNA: TGTGCCAGCTCACCAACAGGGGTGGGCGAGCAGTACTTC; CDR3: CASSPTGVGEQYF
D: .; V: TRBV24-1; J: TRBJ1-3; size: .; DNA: TGTGCCACCAGTGATGACGGAGCTGGAAACACCATATATTTT; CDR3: CATSDDGAGNTIYF
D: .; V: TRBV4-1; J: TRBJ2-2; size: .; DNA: TGCGCCAGCAGCCAACAAGTTGTGGCCTCGCGGTACACCGGGGAGCTGTTTTTT; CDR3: CASSQQVVASRYTGELFF
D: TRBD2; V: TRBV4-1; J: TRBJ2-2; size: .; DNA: TGCGCCAGCAGCCGAACTAGCGTTTACACCGGGGAGCTGTTTTTT; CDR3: CASSRTSVYTGELFF
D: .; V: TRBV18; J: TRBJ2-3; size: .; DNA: TGTGCCAGCTCACCGACCGGACAGAGCACAGATACGCAGTATTTT; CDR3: CASSPTGQSTDTQYF